This TCR beta chain is drawn from a study of blood T cell repertoires in COVID-19. V was trimmed by 10 bases and J by 5 bases, leaving 21 bases between them. The CDR3 is made up of 15 amino acids. From germline, CDR1 is SNHLY and CDR2 FYNNEI. Someone with COVID-19 had been met by exposed participants within 2 weeks before study entry. Only in-frame clones appear in the TCRdb table, and some are missing; sequencing was by immunoSEQ multiplex PCR. Found here are roughly 400,000 clones, roughly nine tenths of them singletons; the top ten hold about 0.86%. The receptor comes from a middle-aged woman who had been exposed to COVID-19. Input material: PBMCs or T cells enriched from blood (not recorded which). The chain employs TRBV2 and TRBJ1-5; tentatively, D is TRBD1 (5 bases). CDR3 residues: CAISQGEGEDQPQHF. In DNA form, the CDR3 reads TGTGCCATCTCTCAGGGCGAAGGGGAGGATCAGCCCCAGCATTTT.